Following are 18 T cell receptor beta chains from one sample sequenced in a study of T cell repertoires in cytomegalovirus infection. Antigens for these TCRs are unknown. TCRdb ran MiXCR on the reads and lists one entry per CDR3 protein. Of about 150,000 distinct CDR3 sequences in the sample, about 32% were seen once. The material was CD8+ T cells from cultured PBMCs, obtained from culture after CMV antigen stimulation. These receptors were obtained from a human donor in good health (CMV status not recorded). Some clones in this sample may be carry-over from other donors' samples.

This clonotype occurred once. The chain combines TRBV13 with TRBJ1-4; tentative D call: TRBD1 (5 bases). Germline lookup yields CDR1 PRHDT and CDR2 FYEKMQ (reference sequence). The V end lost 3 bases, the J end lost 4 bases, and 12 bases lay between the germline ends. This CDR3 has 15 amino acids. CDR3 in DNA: TGTGCCAGCAGCTTCGCGGGGGGTCTTAATGAAAAACTGTTTTTT. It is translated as CASSFAGGLNEKLFF.

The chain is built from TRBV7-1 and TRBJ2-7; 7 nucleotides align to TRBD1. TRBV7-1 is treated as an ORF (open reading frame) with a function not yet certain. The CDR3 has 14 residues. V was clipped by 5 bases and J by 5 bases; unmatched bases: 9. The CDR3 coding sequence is TGTGCCAGCAGCCCAGGGACAGTTGACCACGAGCAGTACTTC. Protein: CASSPGTVDHEQYF.

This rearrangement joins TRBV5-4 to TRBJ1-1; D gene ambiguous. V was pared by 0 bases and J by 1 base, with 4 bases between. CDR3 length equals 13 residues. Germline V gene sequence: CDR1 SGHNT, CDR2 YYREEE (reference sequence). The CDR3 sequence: CASSLARNTEAFF. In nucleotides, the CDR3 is TGTGCCAGCAGCTTGGCCAGGAACACTGAAGCTTTCTTT.

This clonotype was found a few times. The CDR3 sequence: CASAGTPSYNEQFF. The CDR3 coding sequence is TGTGCCAGCGCCGGGACACCCAGCTACAATGAGCAGTTCTTC. V is TRBV5-6 and J is TRBJ2-1; tentative D call: TRBD1 (6 bases). This CDR3 contains 14 residues. Germline V CDR1 and CDR2: SGHDT, YYEEEE. The V end lost 7 bases, the J end lost 3 bases, and 14 bases lay between the germline ends.

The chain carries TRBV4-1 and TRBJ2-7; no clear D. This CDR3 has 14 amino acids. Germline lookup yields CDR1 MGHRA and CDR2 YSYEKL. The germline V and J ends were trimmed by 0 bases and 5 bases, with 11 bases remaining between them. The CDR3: CASSQDTRSNEQYF. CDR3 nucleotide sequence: TGCGCCAGCAGCCAAGACACAAGGAGCAACGAGCAGTACTTC.

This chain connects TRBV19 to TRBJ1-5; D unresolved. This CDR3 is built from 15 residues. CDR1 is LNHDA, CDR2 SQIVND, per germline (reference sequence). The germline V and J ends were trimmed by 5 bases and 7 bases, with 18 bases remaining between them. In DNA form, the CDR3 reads TGTGCCAGTAGTCCCCTACTTGGGTCCGGGCAGCCCCAGCATTTT. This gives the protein CASSPLLGSGQPQHF.

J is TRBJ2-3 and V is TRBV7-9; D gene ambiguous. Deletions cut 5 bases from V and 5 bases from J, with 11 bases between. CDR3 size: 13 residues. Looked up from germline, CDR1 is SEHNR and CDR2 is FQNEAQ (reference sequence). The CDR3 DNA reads TGTGCCAGCAGCCTATCGGCAGAAGATACGCAGTATTTT. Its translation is CASSLSAEDTQYF.

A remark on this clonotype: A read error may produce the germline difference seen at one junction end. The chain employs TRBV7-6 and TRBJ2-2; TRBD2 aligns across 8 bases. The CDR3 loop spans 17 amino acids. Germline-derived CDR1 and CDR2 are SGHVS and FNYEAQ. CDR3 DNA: TGTGCCGGCAGCACCGAAACCGGGACTAGTAACACCGGGGAGCTGTTTTTT. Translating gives CAGSTETGTSNTGELFF. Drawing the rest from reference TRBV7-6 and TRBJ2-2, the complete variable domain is GAGVSQSPRYKVTKRGQDVALRCDPISGHVSLYWYRQALGQGPEFLTYFNYEAQQDKSGLPNDRFSAERPEGSISTLTIQRTEQRDSAMYRCAGSTETGTSNTGELFFGEGSRLTVL.

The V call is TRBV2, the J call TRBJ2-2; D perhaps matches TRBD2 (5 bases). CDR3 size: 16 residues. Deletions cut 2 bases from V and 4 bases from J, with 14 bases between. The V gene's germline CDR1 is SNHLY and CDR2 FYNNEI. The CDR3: CASSEWAGDGTGELFF. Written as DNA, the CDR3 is TGTGCCAGCAGTGAATGGGCCGGGGATGGCACCGGGGAGCTGTTTTTT.

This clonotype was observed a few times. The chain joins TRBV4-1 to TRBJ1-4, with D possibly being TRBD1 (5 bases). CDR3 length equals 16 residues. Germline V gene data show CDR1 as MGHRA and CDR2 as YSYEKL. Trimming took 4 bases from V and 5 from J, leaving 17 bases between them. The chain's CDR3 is CASSPQSGQKNEKLFF. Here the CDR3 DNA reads TGCGCCAGCAGCCCCCAATCAGGGCAGAAGAATGAAAAACTGTTTTTT.

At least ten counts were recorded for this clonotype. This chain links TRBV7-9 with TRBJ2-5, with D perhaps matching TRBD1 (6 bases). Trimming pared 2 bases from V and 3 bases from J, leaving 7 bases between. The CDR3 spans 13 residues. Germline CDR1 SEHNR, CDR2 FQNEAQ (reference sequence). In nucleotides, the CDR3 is TGTGCCAGCAGCTTACCAGGGGAAGAGACCCAGTACTTC. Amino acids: CASSLPGEETQYF.

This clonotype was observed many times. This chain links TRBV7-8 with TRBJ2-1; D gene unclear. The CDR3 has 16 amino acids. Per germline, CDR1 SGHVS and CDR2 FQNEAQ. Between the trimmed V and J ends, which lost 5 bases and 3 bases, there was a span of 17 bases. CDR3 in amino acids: CASSPISGQIYNEQFF. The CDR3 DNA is TGTGCCAGCAGCCCAATCTCCGGCCAGATCTACAATGAGCAGTTCTTC. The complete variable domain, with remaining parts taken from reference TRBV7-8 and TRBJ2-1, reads GAGVSQSPRYKVAKRGQDVALRCDPISGHVSLFWYQQALGQGPEFLTYFQNEAQLDKSGLPSDRFFAERPEGSVSTLKIQRTQQEDSAVYLCASSPISGQIYNEQFFGPGTRLTVL.

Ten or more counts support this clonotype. CDR3 bases: TGTGCCAGCAGAAGTTCCGGGGGGTCTTACAATGAGCAGTTCTTC. It translates to CASRSSGGSYNEQFF. The chain uses TRBV7-9 and TRBJ2-1, with 7 bases that match TRBD2. Trimming at V came to 6 bases and at J to 4 bases, leaving 9 bases not matched to a gene. The CDR3 length is 15 residues. Per the germline V gene, CDR1 is SEHNR and CDR2 is FQNEAQ (reference sequence).

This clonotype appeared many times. CDR3: CASSPPHGGRSSYEQYF. Here the CDR3 DNA reads TGTGCCAGCAGCCCACCCCACGGGGGCCGTAGCTCCTACGAGCAGTACTTC. V usage is TRBV7-9 and J usage is TRBJ2-7, with D perhaps given as TRBD1 or TRBD2 (6 bases each). CDR1 is SEHNR and CDR2 is FQNEAQ in the germline V gene (reference sequence). The V end was cut by 5 bases, the J end by 0 bases, with 20 bases between. The CDR3 is made up of 17 amino acids.

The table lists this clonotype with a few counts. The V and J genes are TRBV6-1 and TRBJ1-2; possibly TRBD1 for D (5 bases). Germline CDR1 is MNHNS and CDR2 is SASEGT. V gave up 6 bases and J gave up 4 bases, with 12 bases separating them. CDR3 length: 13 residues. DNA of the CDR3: TGTGCCAGCAGGAGTGGGGGACCCTATGGCTACACCTTC. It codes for CASRSGGPYGYTF.

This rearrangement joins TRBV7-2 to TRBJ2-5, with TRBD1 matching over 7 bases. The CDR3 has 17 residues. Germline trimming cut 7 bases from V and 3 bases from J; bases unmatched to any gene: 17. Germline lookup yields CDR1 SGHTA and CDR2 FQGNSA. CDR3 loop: CASTLNNLDRSKETQYF. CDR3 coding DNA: TGTGCCAGCACCCTTAATAATCTGGACAGGAGCAAAGAGACCCAGTACTTC.

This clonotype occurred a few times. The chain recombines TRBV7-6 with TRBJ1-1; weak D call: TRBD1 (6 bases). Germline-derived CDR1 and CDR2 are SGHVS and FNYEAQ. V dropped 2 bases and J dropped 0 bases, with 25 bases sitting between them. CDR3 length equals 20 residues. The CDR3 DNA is TGTGCCAGCAGCTTAATGAAGATCCGCGGACAGACGGGGATGAACACTGAAGCTTTCTTT. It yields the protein CASSLMKIRGQTGMNTEAFF.

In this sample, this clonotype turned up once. The CDR3: CASSYWEGAGEQYF. CDR3 DNA sequence: TGTGCCAGCAGTTATTGGGAGGGGGCAGGCGAGCAGTACTTC. The chain is built from TRBV6-5 and TRBJ2-7; perhaps D is TRBD1 or TRBD2 (7 bases each). Germline values: CDR1 MNHEY, CDR2 SVGAGI. Deletions cut 3 bases from V and 6 bases from J, with 15 bases between. The CDR3 has 14 residues.